In this sample, the clone carrying this T cell receptor (beta chain) turned up a few times. As yet, its antigen is unknown. The entry originates in a study of regulatory T cells in long-lasting Graves disease. CDR3 length: 13 residues. Between the trimmed V and J ends, which lost 3 bases and 4 bases, there was a span of 12 bases. The germline V gene encodes CDR1 GTSNPN and CDR2 SVGIG (reference sequence). Study results and caveats: Among samples with persistent disease, TRBV28, TRBJ1-2 and TRBJ2-5 were favored.

CDR3-region Arm-PCR and iRepertoire HTBI primers produced the TCR beta libraries. One entry per CDR3 protein, called by TCRdb with MiXCR from the multiplex PCR reads. The table lists about 540,000 distinct CDR3 sequences, less than 15% of them singletons. As for time point: newly diagnosed GD, antithyroid drugs for less than 3 months. Scientists built the TCR library using RNA that was extracted from PBMCs. These data were likewise used in another study, on T cells in Graves' hyperthyroidism and ophthalmopathy. As that study records: Participants, patients aged 18 to 65, had newly diagnosed hyperthyroidism with a duration under 2 months. Thyroid ultrasound, orbital computed tomography, clinical symptoms, and serum thyroxine and TRAb underpinned diagnoses. Most thyroid clonotypes expanded above 0.001 appeared in blood too.

The material was peripheral blood mononuclear cells (PBMCs), obtained at new diagnosis, from a patient treated with antithyroid drugs. The chain recombines TRBV30 with TRBJ2-5; no clear D. The source is a man aged 30 to 39 with Graves disease. The CDR3 DNA reads TGTGCCTGGAGCGGTACTAAGTTAGAGACCCAGTACTTC. This encodes CAWSGTKLETQYF. The full variable domain, completed using reference TRBV30 and TRBJ2-5, is SQTIHQWPATLVQPVGSPLSLECTVEGTSNPNLYWYRQAAGRGLQLLFYSVGIGQISSEVPQNLSASRPQDRQFILSSKKLLLSDSGFYLCAWSGTKLETQYFGPGTRLLVL.